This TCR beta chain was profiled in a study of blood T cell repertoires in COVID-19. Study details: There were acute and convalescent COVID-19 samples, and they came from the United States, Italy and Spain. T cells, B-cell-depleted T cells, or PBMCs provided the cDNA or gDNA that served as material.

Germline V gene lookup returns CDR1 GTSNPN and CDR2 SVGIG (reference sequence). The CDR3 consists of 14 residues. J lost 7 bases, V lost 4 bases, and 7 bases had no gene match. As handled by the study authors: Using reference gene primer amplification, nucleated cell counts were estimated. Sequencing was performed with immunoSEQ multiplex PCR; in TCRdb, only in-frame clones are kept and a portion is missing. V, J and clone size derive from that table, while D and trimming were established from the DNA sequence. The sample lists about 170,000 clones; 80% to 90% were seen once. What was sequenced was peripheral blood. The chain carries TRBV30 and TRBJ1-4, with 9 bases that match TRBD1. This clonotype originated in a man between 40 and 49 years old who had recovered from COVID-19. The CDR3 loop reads CAWNLGQGAEKLFF. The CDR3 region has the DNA TGTGCCTGGAATTTGGGACAGGGAGCTGAAAAACTGTTTTTT.